This paragraph reports one T cell receptor (beta chain). What it binds is not known. This sample is part of a study of T cell clonotyping in hematopoietic cell transplantation. General observations from the study: Higher Inverse Simpson Index values in graft donor and pretransplant recipient predicted broader posttransplant TCR diversity.

Sequenced by immunoSEQ multiplex PCR; TCRdb stores in-frame clones only, minus some. The profile shows over 25,000 clones, nearly 97% of them singletons. V was clipped by 6 bases and J by 5 bases, with 18 bases between them. Germline CDR1 reads SGHRS; CDR2 reads YFSETQ. This CDR3 is built from 15 residues. This TCR came from a man over 45 in good health. Some clones in this sample may be carry-over from other donors' samples. The sequenced sample consisted of peripheral blood mononuclear cells. This chain connects TRBV5-1 to TRBJ2-1, with D possibly being TRBD1 or TRBD2 (5 bases each). DNA of the CDR3: TGCGCCAGCACCCATAAGGGACGAGGACACAATGAGCAGTTCTTC. Its translation: CASTHKGRGHNEQFF. Drawing the rest from reference TRBV5-1 and TRBJ2-1, the complete variable domain is KAGVTQTPRYLIKTRGQQVTLSCSPISGHRSVSWYQQTPGQGLQFLFEYFSETQRNKGNFPGRFSGRQFSNSRSEMNVSTLELGDSALYLCASTHKGRGHNEQFFGPGTRLTVL.